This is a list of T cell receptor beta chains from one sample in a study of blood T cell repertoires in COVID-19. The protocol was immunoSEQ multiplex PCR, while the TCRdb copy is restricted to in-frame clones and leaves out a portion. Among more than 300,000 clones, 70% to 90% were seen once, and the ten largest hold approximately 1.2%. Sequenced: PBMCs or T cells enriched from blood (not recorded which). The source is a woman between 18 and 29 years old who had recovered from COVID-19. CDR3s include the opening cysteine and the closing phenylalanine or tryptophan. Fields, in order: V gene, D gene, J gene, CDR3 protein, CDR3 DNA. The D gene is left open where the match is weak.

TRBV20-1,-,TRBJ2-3,CSASGRSLRDTQYF,TGCAGTGCTAGTGGTCGATCACTACGGGATACGCAGTATTTT
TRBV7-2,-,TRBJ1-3,CASSLEPGVGNTIYF,TGTGCCAGCAGCTTAGAGCCCGGGGTTGGAAACACCATATATTTT
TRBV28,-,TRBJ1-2,CAGGTTNYGYTF,TGTGCCGGGGGGACCACTAACTATGGCTACACCTTC
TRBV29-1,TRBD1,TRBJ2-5,CSVVHAQGNQETQYF,TGCAGCGTGGTACACGCACAGGGGAACCAAGAGACCCAGTACTTC
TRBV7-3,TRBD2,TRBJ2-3,CASSRLGGVDTQYF,TGTGCCAGCAGCCGCCTGGGGGGGGTGGATACGCAGTATTTT
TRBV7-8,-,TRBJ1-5,CASSRQSNQPQHF,TGTGCCAGCAGTCGACAGAGCAATCAGCCCCAGCATTTT
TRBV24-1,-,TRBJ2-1,CATSGESSYNEQFF,TGTGCCACCAGTGGGGAGAGCTCCTACAATGAGCAGTTCTTC
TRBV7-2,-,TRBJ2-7,CASSFSPGGIYEQYF,TGTGCCAGCAGCTTTAGCCCAGGGGGGATCTACGAGCAGTACTTC
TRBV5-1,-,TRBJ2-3,CASSLGYLASTDTQYF,TGCGCCAGCAGCTTGGGTTACCTAGCGAGCACAGATACGCAGTATTTT
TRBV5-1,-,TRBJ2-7,CASSWGLGEQYF,TGCGCCAGCAGCTGGGGACTGGGCGAGCAGTACTTC